These T cell receptor beta chains were read from a single sample in a study of blood T cell repertoires in COVID-19. Sequenced by immunoSEQ multiplex PCR; TCRdb stores in-frame clones only, minus some. This table holds 130,000 to 150,000 clones, 85% to 90% found once. Sequencing input: peripheral blood. These receptor sequences come from a woman aged 35 to 49 with acute or convalescent COVID-19. Both conserved end residues are trimmed from each CDR3.

v_call	j_call	cdr3_aa
TRBV9	TRBJ1-1	ASSVRAANTEAF
TRBV27	TRBJ1-5	ASSSSGGGQPQH
TRBV4-3	TRBJ1-1	ASSQEPRGPGDTEAF
TRBV28	TRBJ2-2	ASRVRAAHTGELF
TRBV7-9	TRBJ2-4	ASSLEEGYIQY
TRBV19	TRBJ1-1	ASSISFGAEAF
TRBV5-1	TRBJ2-3	ASSFASGSTDTQY
TRBV13	TRBJ2-7	ASSLGLRYEQY
TRBV5-4	TRBJ1-1	ASSLIMNTEAF
TRBV27	TRBJ2-1	ASSLSGAYNEQF
TRBV28	TRBJ1-2	ASRRIDYGYT
TRBV5-4	TRBJ2-5	ASRTGTSGPETQY
TRBV7-2	TRBJ2-2	ASSLRPAGGNTGELF
TRBV6-4	TRBJ2-3	ASSEGLRDTQY
TRBV7-2	TRBJ2-3	ASSYGQGTDTQY
TRBV10-3	TRBJ2-3	AISESPRRSPTDTQY
TRBV18	TRBJ2-1	ASSPQGAGTPAYNEQF
TRBV27	TRBJ2-2	ASSSSGTGITGELF
TRBV7-6	TRBJ2-5	ASSSTGGWEKTQY
TRBV7-2	TRBJ1-2	ASSLGSSGVYGYT
TRBV7-2	TRBJ1-1	ASSRDREIAEAF
TRBV18	TRBJ1-4	ASSPLDGTGGGEKLF
TRBV27	TRBJ2-2	ASSFLAGLTGELF
TRBV14	TRBJ2-3	ASSQRFSTDTQY
TRBV12-5	TRBJ1-5	ASGLELNSNQPQH
TRBV27	TRBJ2-3	ASSPWTSEGPDTQY
TRBV6-5	TRBJ2-7	ASSYGGGGSSYEQY
TRBV30	TRBJ2-1	AWRNGGEQF
TRBV4-3	TRBJ1-1	ASSQQGFVAEAF
TRBV29-1	TRBJ1-1	SVDPGTEAF
TRBV9	TRBJ1-3	ASSTRPRRGGSGNTIY
TRBV6-2/TRBV6-3	TRBJ1-4	ASSSRQDGNEKLF
TRBV7-2	TRBJ1-2	ASSLALVTADT
TRBV10-3	TRBJ2-1	AISAYRDLHNEQF
TRBV28	TRBJ2-2	ASSLNTGELF
TRBV19	TRBJ1-2	ASSTPPRGQGMFGYT
TRBV27	TRBJ1-2	ASSFNSGVGYT
TRBV29-1	TRBJ1-1	SVEVGADEAF
TRBV27	TRBJ2-7	ASSFSVSAGVVG
TRBV6-5	TRBJ2-2	ASSYTGQPNTGELF
TRBV6-1	TRBJ2-5	ASSEAGGAETQY
TRBV12-3/TRBV12-4	TRBJ1-2	ASAPRDYGYT
TRBV19	TRBJ2-3	ASSLLPYPSDTQY
TRBV10-2	TRBJ2-1	ASSESLAGAPGF
TRBV7-9	TRBJ2-1	ASSLRGGDYNEQF
TRBV5-8	TRBJ1-1	ASSRGTTEAF